The sequence of this T cell receptor (beta chain) was determined in a study of OX40 agonist ivuxolimab in advanced cancers. Study summary: Cancers in dose escalation were hepatocellular, melanoma, renal cell and head and neck.

The method was immunoSEQ multiplex PCR; TCRdb's version includes in-frame clones alone and lacks a portion of them. The sample lists about 15,000 clones, approximately 95% occurring once. Study findings and constraints: Still undetermined is the antigen specificity of the expanded peripheral T cells.

In germline, CDR1 is MNHNY, CDR2 SVGAGI (reference sequence). The V gene end was trimmed by 4 bases and the J gene end by 8 bases; junction bases not matched to a gene: 11. This CDR3 contains 15 residues. About this clone itself: Its cognate antigen is unknown.

The chain is built from TRBV6-6 and TRBJ1-3, with TRBD1 matching 7 bases. The specimen was CD4+ or CD8+ T cells sorted from blood, collected in a trial of the OX40 agonist ivuxolimab. The receptor's source is an adult with an advanced solid tumor such as melanoma, head and neck, liver or kidney cancer. CDR3 sequence: CASSFTPGQRDTIYF. The CDR3 DNA reads TGTGCCAGCAGTTTTACTCCGGGACAGAGAGACACCATATATTTT.